These T cell receptor beta chains were read from a single sample in a study of shared clonotypes between healthy human individuals. TCRdb's table, derived via immunoSEQ multiplex PCR, lists solely in-frame clones and lacks some. The table records 450,000 to 550,000 clones, 70% to 80% of them present only once. What was sequenced was PBMCs. These receptors were obtained from a woman between 40 and 55 years old in good health. Some clones in this sample may be carry-over from other donors' samples. CDR3s include the opening cysteine and the closing phenylalanine or tryptophan. Fields, in order: J gene, clone size, V gene, D gene, CDR3 DNA, CDR3 protein. The D gene is left open where the match is weak. Rows may omit the clone size; those that give it use once, few, many or a size class.

TRBJ2-1	once	TRBV18	TRBD1	TGTGCCAGCTCAACGGGACAGGGGGCGACTGAGCAGTTCTTC	CASSTGQGATEQFF
TRBJ2-3	few	TRBV9	TRBD2	TGTGCCAGCAGTTGGGGCGGGAGTTTGGATACGCAGTATTTT	CASSWGGSLDTQYF
TRBJ1-2	-	TRBV15	-	TGTGCCACCCGGCAGAATCCGACGACCTCTGGTGGCTACACCTTC	CATRQNPTTSGGYTF
TRBJ1-1	few	TRBV5-6	-	TGTGCCAGCAGCTTGGTGCAGGCTGGGACTGAAGCTTTCTTT	CASSLVQAGTEAFF
TRBJ2-5	-	TRBV11-3	-	TGTGCCAGCAGCTTAGACTCAGGGCAAGAGACCCAGTACTTC	CASSLDSGQETQYF
TRBJ1-5	-	TRBV6-1	TRBD1	TGTGCCAGCAGTGCCCAAGGGACAGGGGGACAGCCCCAGCATTTT	CASSAQGTGGQPQHF
TRBJ2-5	-	TRBV19	-	TGTGCCAGTAGTATATCGGGCAGTTCAGAGACCCAGTACTTC	CASSISGSSETQYF
TRBJ2-2	-	TRBV7-3	TRBD2	TGTGCCAGCAGCCGTAGCGGGAGCGACACCGGGGAGCTGTTTTTT	CASSRSGSDTGELFF
TRBJ2-1	-	TRBV5-4	TRBD2	TGTGCCAGCAGCTGGGACTACAAAAACAATGAGCAGTTCTTC	CASSWDYKNNEQFF
TRBJ1-1	-	TRBV5-4	-	TGTGCCAGCAGCTTGGGGACACCGGGGGGTGGGACTGAAGCTTTCTTT	CASSLGTPGGGTEAFF
TRBJ1-5	-	TRBV4-1	-	TGCGCCAGCAGCCCCCAGGGGTTGGGCAATCAGCCCCAGCATTTT	CASSPQGLGNQPQHF
TRBJ2-2	medium-sized	TRBV30	-	TGTGCCTGGAGGAGTGCAGGGGAGGATACCGGGGAGCTGTTTTTT	CAWRSAGEDTGELFF
TRBJ1-2	-	TRBV19	TRBD1	TGTGCCAGTAGTCCACAGGGGGTGGGCTATGGCTACACCTTC	CASSPQGVGYGYTF
TRBJ2-1	-	TRBV7-2	-	TGTGCCAGCAACCTGGGAGTGGGGTCAAATGAGCAGTTCTTC	CASNLGVGSNEQFF
TRBJ2-1	-	TRBV27	TRBD2	TGTGCCAGCAGTTTAGGTAGTAGCGGGAGAGGTGAGCAGTTCTTC	CASSLGSSGRGEQFF
TRBJ2-1	few	TRBV29-1	TRBD2	TGCAGCGTTGTTTCTAGCGGTTTCTACAATGAGCAGTTCTTC	CSVVSSGFYNEQFF
TRBJ2-7	many	TRBV7-2	-	TGTGCCAGCAGCTTAGTGGCGGGGGCTACTACCTACGAGCAGTACTTC	CASSLVAGATTYEQYF
TRBJ2-7	-	TRBV28	TRBD1	TGTGCCAGCAGTTCCGGACAGGGGACATACGAGCAGTACTTC	CASSSGQGTYEQYF
TRBJ1-1	-	TRBV28	TRBD1	TGTGCCAGCAGCCGACAGGGGGTCATGAACACTGAAGCTTTCTTT	CASSRQGVMNTEAFF
TRBJ1-2	-	TRBV19	TRBD1	TGTGCCAGTAGTATGGGACAGGGGTTTTTCTATGGCTACACCTTC	CASSMGQGFFYGYTF
TRBJ1-1	-	TRBV25-1	-	TGTGCCAGCAGTTTGGGGGACCGTAGGAGCACTGAAGCTTTCTTT	CASSLGDRRSTEAFF
TRBJ2-7	-	TRBV6-1	-	TGTGCCAGCAGTGCCGTGAGGAGGGGGGACGAGCAGTACTTC	CASSAVRRGDEQYF